These 10 T cell receptor beta chains were all obtained from the same sample, sequenced in a study of blood T cell repertoires in COVID-19. TCRdb's copy holds only in-frame clones and misses some; the assay was immunoSEQ multiplex PCR. The sample consists of 270,000 or so clones, approximately 89% of them appearing once. Sequenced input: PBMCs or T cells enriched from blood (not recorded which). The receptors were sampled from a woman younger than 35 who had recovered from COVID-19.

The chain recombines TRBV18 with TRBJ2-3; D remains ambiguous. With 5 bases removed from V and 6 bases from J, the gap between germline ends came to 6 bases. This CDR3 is 11 amino acids long. The germline V gene encodes CDR1 KGHSH and CDR2 LQKENI. The CDR3 nucleotides are TGTGCCAGCTCAGAGGCCGATACGCAGTATTTT. This gives the protein CASSEADTQYF.

The chain employs TRBV19 and TRBJ2-5; 7 bases are a match to TRBD2. Germline CDR1 and CDR2: LNHDA and SQIVND (reference sequence). This CDR3 is built from 17 residues. The ends lost 5 bases at V and 0 bases at J; junction bases unmatched: 12. The CDR3 DNA is TGTGCCAGTAGTCCCTACTTAGAGCGGGACTACCAAGAGACCCAGTACTTC. Translation: CASSPYLERDYQETQYF.

As regards this clone: Germline and junction disagree at one end, which may indicate a read error. The V gene is TRBV27, the J gene TRBJ1-2; D might be TRBD1 (5 bases). The CDR3 totals 9 residues. From germline, CDR1 is MNHEY and CDR2 SMNVEV (reference sequence). The CDR3, as DNA: TGTGCCAGCAGTTTAAGGGGCGCCTTC. Its translation is CASSLRGAF.

The V and J genes are TRBV29-1 and TRBJ2-3, with 10 nucleotides matching TRBD2. V was pared by 4 bases and J by 1 base, with 5 bases of the junction left unmatched. There are 15 residues in the CDR3. CDR1 and CDR2 (germline): SQVTM, ANQGSEA. The DNA for the CDR3 is TGCAGCGTTGCGGGACTAGCGATTGGCACAGATACGCAGTATTTT. Translating it yields CSVAGLAIGTDTQYF.

The J gene is TRBJ2-7, the V gene TRBV3-1 (or the pseudogene TRBV3-2); perhaps TRBD2 as D (6 bases). Germline V gene data show CDR1 as LGHDT and CDR2 as YNNKEL (reference sequence). V lost 0 bases and J 2 bases, leaving 14 bases between the germline ends. The CDR3 extends over 16 amino acids. CDR3 nucleotides: TGTGCCAGCAGCCAAGATCCGGCGGAGGGGCCCTACGAGCAGTACTTC. Translation: CASSQDPAEGPYEQYF.

CDR3: CASTPGLAGDNEQFF. CDR3 nucleotide sequence: TGTGCCAGTACCCCTGGACTAGCGGGGGACAATGAGCAGTTCTTC. This chain uses TRBV19 with TRBJ2-1, with 13 bases identical to TRBD2. Losses at the gene ends were 7 bases for V and 5 bases for J; bases not matched to a gene: 5. Germline V gene lookup returns CDR1 LNHDA and CDR2 SQIVND (reference sequence). The CDR3 covers 15 residues.

V is TRBV12-5 and J is TRBJ2-1; tentative D call: TRBD2 (5 bases). CDR1 is LGHNT and CDR2 is FRNRAP in the germline V gene. The CDR3 has 13 amino acids. With 1 base removed from V and 9 bases from J, the gap between germline ends came to 10 bases. As DNA, the CDR3 is TGTGCTAGTGGTTTGGGGGCGAGCGGTGAGCAGTTCTTC. Translation gives CASGLGASGEQFF.

This chain uses TRBV4-1 with TRBJ2-7, with D perhaps TRBD2 (5 bases). Germline V gives CDR1 MGHRA, CDR2 YSYEKL. There are 18 residues in the CDR3. Between the trimmed V and J ends, which lost 4 bases and 0 bases, there was a span of 22 bases. The CDR3 loop is CASSLDSLSEFPSYEQYF. The CDR3 bases are TGCGCCAGCAGCCTAGACTCCCTTAGCGAATTCCCCTCCTACGAGCAGTACTTC.

The chain links TRBV11-2 to TRBJ1-2; D is possibly TRBD1 (6 bases). The CDR3 loop spans 14 amino acids. Germline lookup yields CDR1 SGHAT and CDR2 FQNNGV. Trimming left V 0 bases short and J 7 bases short, with 12 bases between. The CDR3 DNA is TGTGCCAGCAGCTTAGACCCCACAGGGCGTGGCTACACCTTC. It specifies CASSLDPTGRGYTF.

The gene calls are TRBV5-1 and TRBJ2-1; 11 bases are shared with TRBD2. Per germline, CDR1 SGHRS and CDR2 YFSETQ. The CDR3 consists of 16 residues. Trimming removed 0 bases from V and 5 bases from J; junction bases left unmatched: 4. CDR3 bases: TGCGCCAGCAGCTTGGGGGGGACTAGCGGACACAATGAGCAGTTCTTC. As protein: CASSLGGTSGHNEQFF.